These T cell receptor beta chains were read from a single sample in a study of T cell changes during pregnancy in multiple sclerosis. Here immunoSEQ multiplex PCR was the method, and the copy in TCRdb shows in-frame clones only, minus some. The sample carries roughly 83,000 clones, about 91% recorded once. This specimen was PBMCs, taken in the first trimester of pregnancy. The receptors were sampled from a female donor in good health, serving as a control in a pregnancy study. Some clones in this sample may be carry-over from other donors' samples. The CDR3 runs from the conserved cysteine through the conserved F or W. A D gene is named only where the DNA matches it firmly. Some rows have no size entry. The others give once, few or many, or a class for an expanded clone.

d_gene | j_gene | abundance | v_gene | len | CDR3nt | CDR3aa
NA | TRBJ1-1 | once | TRBV5-1 | 15 | TGCGCCAGCAGCTTGGGGGTACAGTCGAACACTGAAGCTTTCTTT | CASSLGVQSNTEAFF
TRBD2 | TRBJ2-5 | NA | TRBV5-5 | 18 | TGTGCCAGCAGCCTGCAGAGGGTGGGACTAAGGCCGCAAGAGACCCAGTACTTC | CASSLQRVGLRPQETQYF
TRBD2 | TRBJ2-7 | NA | TRBV5-1 | 15 | TGCGCCAGCAGCTTGGTTGGGAGGGACTCCTACGAGCAGTACTTC | CASSLVGRDSYEQYF
TRBD1 | TRBJ2-7 | NA | TRBV6-5 | 14 | TGTGCCAGCAGGGAGGGACAGGGTTCCTACGAGCAGTACTTC | CASREGQGSYEQYF
TRBD1 | TRBJ1-2 | NA | TRBV28 | 18 | TGTGCCAGCAGTTTATATCTTAGCGGACAGGGAGGAAACTATGGCTACACCTTC | CASSLYLSGQGGNYGYTF
NA | TRBJ2-7 | NA | TRBV7-9 | 14 | TGTGCCAGCAGCTCCCAAACAGCCAGCTACGAGCAGTACTTC | CASSSQTASYEQYF
TRBD1 | TRBJ1-4 | NA | TRBV27 | 14 | TGTGCCAGCAGACAGGGGCTGGCTAATGAAAAACTGTTTTTT | CASRQGLANEKLFF
TRBD1 | TRBJ1-6 | NA | TRBV6-5 | 14 | TGTGCCAGCAGCACGAGACAGGGTAATTCACCCCTCCACTTT | CASSTRQGNSPLHF
TRBD2 | TRBJ2-3 | NA | TRBV6-1 | 16 | TGTGCCAGCAGTGATTTTAGCGGGAGCAGGACAGATACGCAGTATTTT | CASSDFSGSRTDTQYF
NA | TRBJ2-3 | NA | TRBV30 | 10 | TGTGCCTGGGGTAGAGATACGCAGTATTTT | CAWGRDTQYF
TRBD1 | TRBJ1-3 | NA | TRBV29-1 | 14 | TGCAGCGTTTCTCGGGACAGCCGAGGAAACACCATATATTTT | CSVSRDSRGNTIYF
TRBD2 | TRBJ2-7 | NA | TRBV5-6 | 13 | TGTGCCAGCAGCTTGCCGGGGGGAGGGGAGCAGTACTTC | CASSLPGGGEQYF
TRBD2 | TRBJ2-3 | NA | TRBV9 | 15 | TGTGCCAGCAGCGCTCGTAGCGGGGGAGGGGATACGCAGTATTTT | CASSARSGGGDTQYF
NA | TRBJ1-1 | NA | TRBV7-2 | 15 | TGTGCCAGCAGCTTATTACCAGGGCGGTACACTGAAGCTTTCTTT | CASSLLPGRYTEAFF
TRBD1 | TRBJ1-3 | NA | TRBV6-4 | 18 | TGTGCCAGCAGCCGGACAGGTGGTTGGGGTTACTCTGGAAACACCATATATTTT | CASSRTGGWGYSGNTIYF
NA | TRBJ2-7 | NA | TRBV19 | 13 | TGTGCCAGTAGTGTTCAACTGTCCTACGAGCAGTACTTC | CASSVQLSYEQYF
NA | TRBJ1-1 | NA | TRBV4-2 | 14 | TGTGCCAGCAGCCCGCGGACAGATGGCACTGAAGCTTTCTTT | CASSPRTDGTEAFF
NA | TRBJ2-7 | few | TRBV7-3 | 14 | TGTGCCAGCAGTCAAGACGGAGAAGACTACGAGCAGTACTTC | CASSQDGEDYEQYF
TRBD1 | TRBJ2-7 | NA | TRBV9 | 14 | TGTGCCAGCAGCGCCTCGACAGGGTGGGGCGAGCAGTACTTC | CASSASTGWGEQYF